This entry is about one TCR beta chain. This record belongs to a study of blood T cell repertoires in COVID-19. Generated by immunoSEQ multiplex PCR, the TCRdb table keeps only in-frame clones and is missing some. The table shows about 210,000 clones, with about 83% occurring only once. The V segment lost 4 bases and the J segment 4 bases; nucleotides outside the gene matches: 12. Germline assignment: CDR1 LGHDT and CDR2 YNNKEL (reference sequence). This CDR3 comprises 18 residues. This clonotype originated in a woman between 50 and 59 years old with acute or convalescent COVID-19. Sequenced input: peripheral blood. The chain is built from TRBV3-1 (or the pseudogene TRBV3-2) and TRBJ2-2; 10 bases fit TRBD2. Here the CDR3 reads CASSPPRGLAGVTGELFF. The CDR3 nucleotides are TGTGCCAGCAGCCCCCCGCGAGGCCTAGCGGGAGTCACCGGGGAGCTGTTTTTT.